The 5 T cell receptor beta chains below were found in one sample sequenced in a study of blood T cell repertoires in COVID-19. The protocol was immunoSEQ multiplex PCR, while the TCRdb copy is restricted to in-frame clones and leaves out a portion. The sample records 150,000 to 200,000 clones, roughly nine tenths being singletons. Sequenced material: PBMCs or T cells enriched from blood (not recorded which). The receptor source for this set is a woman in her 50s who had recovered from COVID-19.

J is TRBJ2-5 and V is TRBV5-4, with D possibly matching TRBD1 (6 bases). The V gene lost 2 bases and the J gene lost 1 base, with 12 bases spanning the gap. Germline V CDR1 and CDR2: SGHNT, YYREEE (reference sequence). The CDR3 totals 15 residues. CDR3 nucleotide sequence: TGTGCCAGCAGCTTTCGGAACAGGGTCCAAGAGACCCAGTACTTC. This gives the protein CASSFRNRVQETQYF. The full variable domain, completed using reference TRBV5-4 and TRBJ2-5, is ETGVTQSPTHLIKTRGQQVTLRCSSQSGHNTVSWYQQALGQGPQFIFQYYREEENGRGNFPPRFSGLQFPNYSSELNVNALELDDSALYLCASSFRNRVQETQYFGPGTRLLVL.

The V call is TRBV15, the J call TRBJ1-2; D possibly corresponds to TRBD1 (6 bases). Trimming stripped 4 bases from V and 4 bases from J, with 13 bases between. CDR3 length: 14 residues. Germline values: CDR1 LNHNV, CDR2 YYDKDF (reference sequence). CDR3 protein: CATSTTGMGYGYTF. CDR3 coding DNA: TGTGCCACCAGCACAACAGGGATGGGCTATGGCTACACCTTC.

This CDR3 is CASHSLNTEAFF. CDR3 nucleotide sequence: TGTGCCAGCCACAGCCTGAACACTGAAGCTTTCTTT. This chain uses TRBV28 with TRBJ1-1; D unresolved. The CDR3 extends over 12 amino acids. V was shortened by 8 bases and J by 0 bases, with 7 bases between the two germline ends. Germline V gene data show CDR1 as MDHEN and CDR2 as SYDVKM.

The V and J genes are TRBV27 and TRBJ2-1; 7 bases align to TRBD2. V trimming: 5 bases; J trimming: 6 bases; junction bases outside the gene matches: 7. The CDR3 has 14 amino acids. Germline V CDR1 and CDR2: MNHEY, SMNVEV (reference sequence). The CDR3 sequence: CASSLWTSGNEQFF. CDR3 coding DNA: TGTGCCAGCAGTCTTTGGACTAGTGGCAATGAGCAGTTCTTC.

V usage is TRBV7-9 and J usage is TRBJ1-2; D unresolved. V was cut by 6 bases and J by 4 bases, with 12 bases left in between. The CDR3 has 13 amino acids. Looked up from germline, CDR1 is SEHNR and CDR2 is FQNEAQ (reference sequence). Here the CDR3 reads CASSLDGLYGYTF. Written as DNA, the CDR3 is TGTGCCAGCAGTCTGGACGGACTCTATGGCTACACCTTC.